These 30 T cell receptor beta chains were sequenced from one sample in a study of T cell responses to AZD1222 COVID-19 vaccine. TCRdb keeps only in-frame clones here, not all; method: immunoSEQ multiplex PCR. The sample has roughly 100,000 clones, less than 95% seen once. This sample comprised peripheral blood, obtained on day 0 of AZD1222 vaccination. Receptor source: an adult in good health.

The chain couples TRBV5-6 to TRBJ1-5, with a weak D call TRBD1 (5 bases). Per germline, CDR1 SGHDT and CDR2 YYEEEE. This CDR3 is 13 amino acids long. Trimming took off 3 bases at V and 7 bases at J, with 11 bases between the two ends. DNA of the CDR3: TGTGCCAGCAGCTCCTCCGGGGGACAGCCCCAGCATTTT. Translated, it gives CASSSSGGQPQHF.

A remark on this clone: This CDR3 is also generated by other DNA sequences in the sample. The gene calls are TRBV5-4 and TRBJ1-3; D remains ambiguous. Germline CDR1 reads SGHNT; CDR2 reads YYREEE (reference sequence). The ends were cut back, 1 base at V and 4 bases at J, with 9 bases in the middle. The CDR3 totals 14 residues. CDR3 in amino acids: CASSLWGVGNTIYF. CDR3 nucleotide sequence: TGTGCCAGCAGCTTGTGGGGAGTCGGAAACACCATATATTTT.

The CDR3 here is CASSLVSSGNTIYF. CDR3 sequence (DNA): TGTGCCAGCAGCTTAGTGAGCTCTGGAAACACCATATATTTT. V is TRBV7-2 and J is TRBJ1-3; D gene uncertain. The CDR3 consists of 14 residues. CDR1 is SGHTA, CDR2 FQGNSA, per germline. Trimming removed 1 base at V and 0 bases at J, with 4 bases between.

The V gene is TRBV25-1, the J gene TRBJ2-1, with 7 bases aligning to TRBD2. Germline CDR1 MGHDK, CDR2 SYGVNS. The V segment lost 3 bases and the J segment 1 base; nucleotides outside the gene matches: 3. The CDR3 is 15 amino acids. CDR3 in amino acids: CASSEPAGSYNEQFF. In DNA, the CDR3 is TGTGCCAGCAGTGAGCCAGCGGGGTCCTACAATGAGCAGTTCTTC.

This chain joins TRBV2 and TRBJ2-3, with 8 bases identical to TRBD2. This CDR3 has 15 residues. Losses at the gene ends were 4 bases for V and 2 bases for J; bases not matched to a gene: 5. The germline CDR1 and CDR2 sequences are SNHLY and FYNNEI. The DNA for the CDR3 is TGTGCCAGCAGTGTGGATAGCGGGGACACAGATACGCAGTATTTT. Its protein product is CASSVDSGDTDTQYF.

The chain combines TRBV7-9 with TRBJ2-7; the match to TRBD1 covers 7 bases. The length of the CDR3 is 14 residues. CDR1 is SEHNR, CDR2 FQNEAQ, per germline (reference sequence). V lost 7 bases to trimming and J lost 1 base; unmatched junction nucleotides: 7. CDR3 nucleotide sequence: TGTGCCAGCACCCTGGGGGACAGTTCCTACGAGCAGTACTTC. It yields the protein CASTLGDSSYEQYF.

The chain couples TRBV6-2 or TRBV6-3 to TRBJ1-1; D is possibly TRBD1 (6 bases). The length of the CDR3 is 17 residues. Germline CDR1 MNHEY, CDR2 SVGEGT. V dropped 6 bases and J dropped 1 base, with 21 bases sitting between them. CDR3: CASSLRARQGKNTEAFF. CDR3 nucleotide sequence: TGTGCCAGCAGCCTCCGAGCCCGCCAGGGGAAGAACACTGAAGCTTTCTTT.

The chain joins TRBV6-5 to TRBJ1-1; 9 bases are a match to TRBD1. J was trimmed by 9 bases and V by 4 bases; bases with no gene match: 9. Germline V gene lookup returns CDR1 MNHEY and CDR2 SVGAGI. CDR3 length equals 14 residues. The CDR3: CASSLGTGTLQAFF. CDR3 bases: TGTGCCAGCAGTTTGGGGACAGGGACCTTGCAAGCTTTCTTT.

There are a few counts of this clone. The rearrangement joins TRBV3-1 (or the pseudogene TRBV3-2) to TRBJ1-6; the D gene is possibly TRBD1 (6 bases). Trimming cost V 6 bases and J 4 bases, with 16 bases left between them. This CDR3 has 16 amino acids. Germline values: CDR1 LGHDT, CDR2 YNNKEL (reference sequence). CDR3 sequence (DNA): TGTGCCAGCAGACCGAGGGGGGGGAGGTATAATTCACCCCTCCACTTT. Translated: CASRPRGGRYNSPLHF.

V usage is TRBV9 and J usage is TRBJ1-6; D is undetermined. The CDR3 consists of 12 residues. Trimming left V 2 bases short and J 6 bases short, with 3 bases between. CDR1 is SGDLS, CDR2 YYNGEE, per germline. This CDR3 is CASSVLNSPLHF. The DNA of the CDR3 is TGTGCCAGCAGCGTCCTTAATTCACCCCTCCACTTT. The variable domain in full, with the rest retrieved from reference TRBV9 and TRBJ1-6, is DSGVTQTPKHLITATGQRVTLRCSPRSGDLSVYWYQQSLDQGLQFLIQYYNGEERAKGNILERFSAQQFPDLHSELNLSSLELGDSALYFCASSVLNSPLHFGNGTRLTVT.

This chain uses TRBV7-9 with TRBJ2-2, with 7 bases aligning to TRBD1. J gave up 6 bases and V 6 bases, and 4 bases lay outside the gene matches. Germline assignment: CDR1 SEHNR and CDR2 FQNEAQ (reference sequence). There are 13 residues in the CDR3. The CDR3: CASRTGMAGELFF. The CDR3 coding sequence is TGTGCCAGCAGGACAGGGATGGCCGGGGAGCTGTTTTTT.

V gene TRBV14 combines with J gene TRBJ2-1, with 9 bases identical to TRBD2. CDR1 and CDR2 (germline): SGHDN, FVKESK. With V trimmed by 0 bases and J by 6 bases, 6 bases remained unmatched. The CDR3 contains 16 residues. This CDR3 reads CASSQDLAGRFNEQFF. CDR3 DNA sequence: TGTGCCAGCAGCCAAGATCTAGCGGGGCGATTCAATGAGCAGTTCTTC.

The rearrangement links TRBV3-1 (or the pseudogene TRBV3-2) to TRBJ1-2, with a tentative D call TRBD1 (5 bases). V dropped 10 bases and J dropped 7 bases, with 22 bases sitting between them. Germline V gene data show CDR1 as LGHDT and CDR2 as YNNKEL (reference sequence). The CDR3 has 14 amino acids. Here the CDR3 DNA reads TGTGCCACTGGGCCGGGGCAGGGAAATTTTGGCTACACCTTC. Residues: CATGPGQGNFGYTF.

The rearrangement joins TRBV7-9 to TRBJ1-2; D is unclear. Germline lookup yields CDR1 SEHNR and CDR2 FQNEAQ (reference sequence). Deletions cut 2 bases from V and 0 bases from J, with 10 bases between. CDR3 size: 15 residues. The chain's CDR3 is CASSLSRKANYGYTF. CDR3 DNA sequence: TGTGCCAGCAGCTTAAGTCGTAAGGCTAACTATGGCTACACCTTC.

The chain employs TRBV6-5 and TRBJ1-5; D not certain. Trimming took 0 bases from V and 6 from J, leaving 12 bases between them. There are 15 residues in the CDR3. The germline V gene has CDR1 MNHEY and CDR2 SVGAGI. In DNA, the CDR3 is TGTGCCAGCAGTTACTCCCCCGAGGGTGGTCAGCCCCAGCATTTT. Translated, it gives CASSYSPEGGQPQHF.

The chain combines TRBV7-9 with TRBJ2-4; D perhaps matches TRBD2 (6 bases). V was pared by 3 bases and J by 3 bases, with 15 bases between. CDR1 and CDR2 (germline): SEHNR, FQNEAQ (reference sequence). This CDR3 has 16 amino acids. CDR3 DNA sequence: TGTGCCAGCAGCTTTTGGCGGGGACCCAACAAAAACATTCAGTACTTC. Protein: CASSFWRGPNKNIQYF.

The rearrangement links TRBV30 to TRBJ1-1; D gene ambiguous. Germline V gives CDR1 GTSNPN, CDR2 SVGIG (reference sequence). The CDR3 loop spans 13 amino acids. V was cut by 6 bases and J by 4 bases, with 15 bases left in between. In DNA, the CDR3 is TGTGCCTGCATCCTTGAAGGGCCCACTGAAGCTTTCTTT. The encoded protein is CACILEGPTEAFF.

This chain joins TRBV12-3 or TRBV12-4 and TRBJ1-2; D not resolved. The CDR3 totals 11 residues. Trimming stripped 4 bases from V and 7 bases from J, with 7 bases between. CDR3 in DNA: TGTGCCAGCAGTTCCGGGTTTGGCTACACCTTC. Translation gives CASSSGFGYTF.

The chain combines TRBV18 with TRBJ2-1; no clear D gene. Looked up from germline, CDR1 is KGHSH and CDR2 is LQKENI. V was shortened by 3 bases and J by 0 bases, with 6 bases between the two germline ends. This CDR3 region has 14 residues. This chain's CDR3 is CASSPLSSYNEQFF. CDR3 in DNA: TGTGCCAGCTCACCCCTTAGCTCCTACAATGAGCAGTTCTTC.

The rearrangement links TRBV28 to TRBJ2-1; D unclear. Trimming left V 3 bases short and J 10 bases short, with 10 bases between. This CDR3 region has 12 residues. Germline V gene data show CDR1 as MDHEN and CDR2 as SYDVKM. CDR3 DNA: TGTGCCAGCAGTTTGGGTCGGGCCGAGCAGTTCTTC. Its protein is CASSLGRAEQFF. The whole variable domain, remainder taken from reference TRBV28 and TRBJ2-1, is DVKVTQSSRYLVKRTGEKVFLECVQDMDHENMFWYRQDPGLGLRLIYFSYDVKMKEKGDIPEGYSVSREKKERFSLILESASTNQTSMYLCASSLGRAEQFFGPGTRLTVL.

This rearrangement joins TRBV28 to TRBJ1-5; TRBD1 matches 9 bases. Germline values: CDR1 MDHEN, CDR2 SYDVKM. The CDR3 runs 15 residues. Germline trimming cut 6 bases from V and 3 bases from J; bases unmatched to any gene: 6. CDR3 loop: CASRPGTGFNQPQHF. As DNA, the CDR3 is TGTGCCAGCAGACCCGGGACAGGGTTCAATCAGCCCCAGCATTTT. The whole variable domain, filled in from reference TRBV28 and TRBJ1-5, reads DVKVTQSSRYLVKRTGEKVFLECVQDMDHENMFWYRQDPGLGLRLIYFSYDVKMKEKGDIPEGYSVSREKKERFSLILESASTNQTSMYLCASRPGTGFNQPQHFGDGTRLSIL.

The chain joins TRBV4-3 to TRBJ2-1, with 10 bases matching TRBD1. The length of the CDR3 is 16 residues. In germline, CDR1 is LGHNA, CDR2 YSLEER. Germline trimming cut 4 bases from V and 6 bases from J; bases unmatched to any gene: 9. The CDR3 DNA is TGCGCCAGCAGCCTAGGGTCCGGGACAGGGGCCAATGAGCAGTTCTTC. This encodes CASSLGSGTGANEQFF.

The chain couples TRBV6-8 to TRBJ1-6, with unresolved D. The CDR3 loop spans 17 amino acids. The V end was cut by 8 bases, the J end by 8 bases, with 25 bases between. Germline CDR1 reads MNHGY; CDR2 reads SAAAGT. CDR3 loop: CASSPVTNPRADSPLHF. CDR3 bases: TGTGCCAGCTCCCCCGTTACCAACCCCCGAGCTGATTCACCCCTCCACTTT.

The chain combines TRBV6-5 with TRBJ2-1; 8 nucleotides match TRBD1. Trimming took 10 bases from V and 7 from J; bases not matched to a gene: 12. CDR1 is MNHEY, CDR2 SVGAGI, per germline. This CDR3 is built from 14 residues. CDR3 sequence: CATKDRAYKNEQFF. CDR3 bases: TGTGCCACCAAGGACAGGGCATACAAAAATGAGCAGTTCTTC.

As DNA, the CDR3 is TGTGCCAGCAGCTTGGCGTGGGGAGGGAGCACTGAAGCTTTCTTT. Translation gives CASSLAWGGSTEAFF. The chain carries TRBV5-8 and TRBJ1-1, with D uncertain. The CDR3 is 15 residues long. V lost 0 bases to trimming and J lost 4 bases, with 13 bases between them. The germline gives CDR1 SGHTS, CDR2 YDEGEE.

There are a few counts of this clone. The gene calls are TRBV5-4 and TRBJ1-2, with 7 bases fitting TRBD1. Per the germline V gene, CDR1 is SGHNT and CDR2 is YYREEE (reference sequence). This CDR3 has 11 residues. V lost 4 bases to trimming and J lost 11 bases; unmatched junction nucleotides: 5. CDR3 bases: TGTGCCAGCAGCCTGACAGGGATTTACACCTTC. It is translated as CASSLTGIYTF.

The V and J genes are TRBV6-6 and TRBJ2-2, with 7 nucleotides matching TRBD2. This CDR3 comprises 16 residues. Trimming cost V 0 bases and J 4 bases; bases outside gene matches: 5. The germline V gene encodes CDR1 MNHNY and CDR2 SVGAGI (reference sequence). The CDR3 DNA is TGTGCCAGCAGTTACTCGGGGGGGGACCCCACCGGGGAGCTGTTTTTT. Translating gives CASSYSGGDPTGELFF.

V is TRBV14 and J is TRBJ2-3, with D perhaps TRBD1 (6 bases). The length of the CDR3 is 19 residues. Germline V gene data show CDR1 as SGHDN and CDR2 as FVKESK. Trimming took off 0 bases at V and 2 bases at J, with 21 bases between the two ends. As DNA, the CDR3 is TGTGCCAGCAGCCAAGACTTCATGGTTTACGGACAGCTCACAGATACGCAGTATTTT. Translating gives CASSQDFMVYGQLTDTQYF. Using reference TRBV14 and TRBJ2-3 for the parts outside the CDR3, the full variable domain is EAGVTQFPSHSVIEKGQTVTLRCDPISGHDNLYWYRRVMGKEIKFLLHFVKESKQDESGMPNNRFLAERTGGTYSTLKVQPAELEDSGVYFCASSQDFMVYGQLTDTQYFGPGTRLTVL.

V and J are TRBV5-1 and TRBJ2-7; a weak D match, TRBD1 (6 bases). Germline V gives CDR1 SGHRS, CDR2 YFSETQ. The CDR3 runs to 16 residues. Trimming took 4 bases from V and 1 from J, leaving 18 bases between them. The CDR3 loop reads CASSTEQGSGSYEQYF. As DNA, the CDR3 is TGCGCCAGCAGCACCGAACAGGGTTCTGGGTCCTACGAGCAGTACTTC.

The gene calls are TRBV7-3 and TRBJ2-2; 9 bases map to TRBD1. Per germline, CDR1 SGHTA and CDR2 FQGTGA. The CDR3 contains 15 residues. J lost 5 bases, V lost 5 bases, and 6 bases had no gene match. The CDR3 protein is CASSTGQGRTGELFF. The DNA for the CDR3 is TGTGCCAGCAGCACGGGACAGGGTAGAACCGGGGAGCTGTTTTTT.